The 24 T cell receptor beta chains presented below share a single source sample, sequenced in a study of vaccination and CD4 T cells after COVID-19. An Oncomine TCR Beta short-read assay was used to sequence the DNA from cultured CD4+ T cells. Each CDR3 protein is one row after TCRdb ran MiXCR on the PCR reads. The table has fewer than 10,000 distinct CDR3 sequences, roughly 23% seen once; the top ten hold about 20%. The sample's treatment: roughly 10-day PBMC culture with coronavirus spike peptide pools or control peptides (ViraFEST assay). What these receptors recognize is not known. The material sequenced was cultured CD4+ T cells from blood. The receptor source for this set is a human donor with COVID-19.

By sample share, this clonotype is large (0.1 to 1%). The chain has TRBV2 and TRBJ2-2; weak D call: TRBD1 (7 bases). Germline V gene data show CDR1 as SNHLY and CDR2 as FYNNEI. Trimming took off 2 bases at V and 7 bases at J, with 14 bases between the two ends. The CDR3 runs 15 residues. CDR3 loop: CASSETGQGGGELFF. The CDR3, as DNA: TGTGCCAGCAGTGAAACGGGGCAGGGGGGCGGGGAGCTGTTTTTT.

The CDR3 sequence is CASSPIASYEQYF. The CDR3 nucleotides read TGTGCCAGCAGCCCGATAGCTTCCTACGAGCAGTACTTC. The J gene is TRBJ2-7, the V gene TRBV5-4, with D unresolved. V was trimmed by 4 bases and J by 1 base, leaving 9 bases between them. CDR3 length: 13 amino acids. Germline loops: CDR1 SGHNT, CDR2 YYREEE (reference sequence).

The chain combines TRBV6-1 with TRBJ2-7; tentative D call: TRBD1 (6 bases). The CDR3 covers 14 residues. Germline V CDR1 and CDR2: MNHNS, SASEGT. Trimming cost V 5 bases and J 1 base, with 12 bases left between them. The CDR3 sequence: CASSRQAGSYEQYF. The CDR3 bases are TGTGCCAGCAGTCGACAGGCAGGATCCTACGAGCAGTACTTC.

The V call is TRBV24-1, the J call TRBJ2-1; D call uncertain. The CDR3 runs to 14 residues. Trimming pared 1 base from V and 4 bases from J, leaving 7 bases between. CDR1 KGHDR and CDR2 SFDVKD come from the germline V gene. The CDR3 DNA sequence: TGTGCCACCAGTGATTTCTCAGGTTACAATGAGCAGTTCTTC. Its protein is CATSDFSGYNEQFF.

This clonotype was observed a handful of times. This chain uses TRBV28 with TRBJ1-2; 7 nucleotides match TRBD1. There are 14 residues in the CDR3. V was pared by 8 bases and J by 0 bases, with 6 bases of the junction left unmatched. Germline V gives CDR1 MDHEN, CDR2 SYDVKM. The CDR3 DNA sequence: TGTGCCAGCCAGTTAGGGGGCCCTAACTATGGCTACACCTTC. The encoded protein is CASQLGGPNYGYTF.

J is TRBJ1-2 and V is TRBV7-2; the D is unclear. The V and J ends lost 3 bases and 4 bases respectively, with 15 bases between them. Germline V gene lookup returns CDR1 SGHTA and CDR2 FQGNSA. This CDR3 is built from 15 residues. CDR3 DNA sequence: TGTGCCAGCAGCTTGGCCAGAGGGTCTGGCTATGGCTACACCTTC. The encoded protein is CASSLARGSGYGYTF.

The chain joins TRBV29-1 to TRBJ2-1; D ambiguous. This CDR3 contains 13 residues. From germline, CDR1 is SQVTM and CDR2 ANQGSEA. The germline V and J ends were trimmed by 3 bases and 5 bases, with 11 bases remaining between them. CDR3 bases: TGCAGCGTTGATTCCGGAAATAACAATGAGCAGTTCTTC. It codes for CSVDSGNNNEQFF.

In its sample, this clonotype was seen a few times. This chain connects TRBV5-8 to TRBJ1-1; possibly TRBD1 for D (5 bases). Looked up from germline, CDR1 is SGHTS and CDR2 is YDEGEE. V was trimmed by 3 bases and J by 12 bases, leaving 15 bases between them. The CDR3 extends over 12 amino acids. The CDR3 here is CASSSPGYLSFF. The DNA of the CDR3 is TGTGCCAGCAGCTCCCCAGGGTATCTATCTTTCTTT.

This clonotype was detected only a few times. The chain has TRBV7-3 and TRBJ2-5; TRBD2 matches at 12 bases. CDR3 length: 16 residues. CDR1 and CDR2 from the germline V gene are SGHTA and FQGTGA. V shed 5 bases and J 0 bases; nucleotides not matched to a gene: 4. The CDR3 DNA sequence: TGTGCCAGCAGCCCCGGACTAGCGGGGAACCAAGAGACCCAGTACTTC. It is translated as CASSPGLAGNQETQYF.

This clonotype was detected a few times. V and J are TRBV11-2 and TRBJ1-2; D remains ambiguous. The CDR3 contains 14 residues. Germline V lookup: CDR1 SGHAT, CDR2 FQNNGV. Trimming left V 1 base short and J 3 bases short, with 9 bases between. The CDR3 bases are TGTGCCAGCAGCTTAGTGGTGTCGGACTATGGCTACACCTTC. It specifies CASSLVVSDYGYTF.

This clonotype is labeled as medium-sized. The chain recombines TRBV12-3 or TRBV12-4 with TRBJ2-5; TRBD1 aligns across 8 bases. This CDR3 spans 16 amino acids. Trimming took 8 bases from V and 2 from J; bases not matched to a gene: 13. As DNA, the CDR3 is TGTGCCAGCGCAGTAGAGGACAGGGACCGACAAGAGACCCAGTACTTC. Protein: CASAVEDRDRQETQYF.

This chain uses TRBV11-2 with TRBJ1-2; no reliable D call. Germline V CDR1 and CDR2: SGHAT, FQNNGV. Deletions cut 1 base from V and 2 bases from J, with 14 bases between. The CDR3 spans 16 residues. This chain's CDR3 is CASSLGTGVGNYGYTF. CDR3 bases: TGTGCCAGCAGCTTAGGAACGGGTGTCGGGAACTATGGCTACACCTTC.

The chain combines TRBV29-1 with TRBJ2-6; D is unclear. Germline V gives CDR1 SQVTM, CDR2 ANQGSEA. The CDR3 loop spans 14 amino acids. The V end was cut by 3 bases, the J end by 0 bases, with 6 bases between. The CDR3 is CSVEELSGANVLTF. CDR3 nucleotide sequence: TGCAGCGTTGAGGAACTCTCTGGGGCCAACGTCCTGACTTTC.

This clonotype was observed a handful of times. The chain has TRBV1 and TRBJ2-2. TRBV1 corresponds to a pseudogene. The CDR3 is made up of 15 amino acids. CDR3 DNA: TGCACCAGCAGCCAGACGGATTCGAACACCGGGGAGCTGTTTTTT. Translation gives CTSSQTDSNTGELFF.

By sample share, this clonotype is medium-sized. The rearrangement joins TRBV20-1 to TRBJ1-5; 10 bases are a match to TRBD1. The CDR3 has 13 amino acids. The germline V gene has CDR1 DFQATT and CDR2 SNEGSKA (reference sequence). V lost 7 bases to trimming and J lost 8 bases; unmatched junction nucleotides: 8. The CDR3 protein is CSVAGTGVKPQHF. CDR3 coding DNA: TGCAGTGTTGCCGGGACAGGGGTTAAGCCCCAGCATTTT.

This clonotype was seen once. The chain has TRBV5-6 and TRBJ2-3; 9 bases map to TRBD2. From germline, CDR1 is SGHDT and CDR2 YYEEEE. Trimming cost V 3 bases and J 1 base; bases outside gene matches: 0. The length of the CDR3 is 14 residues. This CDR3 reads CASSWTSGTDTQYF. The DNA for the CDR3 is TGTGCCAGCAGCTGGACTAGCGGCACAGATACGCAGTATTTT.

This chain uses TRBV19 with TRBJ1-5; a weak D match, TRBD1 (6 bases). Trimming cost V 6 bases and J 4 bases, with 16 bases left between them. The CDR3 is 15 amino acids. Germline V gene lookup returns CDR1 LNHDA and CDR2 SQIVND (reference sequence). The CDR3: CASRARRGPNQPQHF. CDR3 in DNA: TGTGCCAGTAGGGCTCGCAGGGGCCCTAATCAGCCCCAGCATTTT.

This clonotype qualifies as hyperexpanded. V and J are TRBV20-1 and TRBJ2-7; 9 bases line up with TRBD1. Germline values: CDR1 DFQATT, CDR2 SNEGSKA (reference sequence). The CDR3 spans 16 residues. The ends lost 2 bases at V and 4 bases at J; junction bases unmatched: 12. The DNA for the CDR3 is TGCAGTGCTAGACATCCCGTACAGGGGGCAGTATACGAGCAGTACTTC. It yields the protein CSARHPVQGAVYEQYF.

A few counts support this clonotype. The J gene is TRBJ2-3, the V gene TRBV20-1; 8 bases agree with TRBD2. V lost 1 base, J lost 6 bases, and 12 bases stayed unmatched. The CDR3 loop spans 16 amino acids. Germline CDR1 DFQATT, CDR2 SNEGSKA (reference sequence). CDR3 in DNA: TGCAGTGCTAGAGGAGGTAGCGGGGTGAGGGCGGATACGCAGTATTTT. Translated: CSARGGSGVRADTQYF.

The J gene is TRBJ1-2, the V gene TRBV5-1; 7 bases agree with TRBD1. The CDR3 length is 15 residues. The V gene's germline CDR1 is SGHRS and CDR2 YFSETQ. V lost 0 bases, J lost 4 bases, and 6 bases stayed unmatched. The CDR3 loop reads CASSLEDRSSYGYTF. As DNA, the CDR3 is TGCGCCAGCAGCTTGGAGGACAGGTCATCCTATGGCTACACCTTC.

J is TRBJ1-5 and V is TRBV7-2; 9 bases are shared with TRBD1. There are 16 residues in the CDR3. Germline V gene sequence: CDR1 SGHTA, CDR2 FQGNSA. Trimming cost V 5 bases and J 4 bases; bases outside gene matches: 9. The CDR3 DNA reads as TGTGCCAGCAGCCCTCCGGGACAGGGCCTTAATCAGCCCCAGCATTTT. It specifies CASSPPGQGLNQPQHF.

This clonotype was seen a few times. The chain has TRBV7-8 and TRBJ1-2, with unresolved D. Germline CDR1 and CDR2: SGHVS and FQNEAQ. The CDR3 runs 12 residues. V dropped 5 bases and J dropped 5 bases, with 9 bases sitting between them. The CDR3 nucleotides are TGTGCCAGCAGCGATAGGGTTTATGGCTACACCTTC. It specifies CASSDRVYGYTF. The full variable domain, with the rest looked up from reference TRBV7-8 and TRBJ1-2, is GAGVSQSPRYKVAKRGQDVALRCDPISGHVSLFWYQQALGQGPEFLTYFQNEAQLDKSGLPSDRFFAERPEGSVSTLKIQRTQQEDSAVYLCASSDRVYGYTFGSGTRLTVV.

The chain has TRBV3-1 and TRBJ1-5, with no clear D. The germline CDR1 and CDR2 sequences are LGHDT and YNNKEL (reference sequence). V was trimmed by 1 base and J by 2 bases, leaving 9 bases between them. CDR3 size: 15 residues. CDR3 DNA: TGTGCCAGCAGCCAAGGTGGGGTGGGCAATCAGCCCCAGCATTTT. This gives the protein CASSQGGVGNQPQHF.

In this sample, this clonotype turned up a few times. This chain links TRBV19 with TRBJ1-2, with TRBD1 identical over 10 bases. V lost 5 bases to trimming and J lost 7 bases; unmatched junction nucleotides: 10. Germline V CDR1 and CDR2: LNHDA, SQIVND (reference sequence). The CDR3 sequence is 15 residues long. The CDR3 nucleotides are TGTGCCAGTAGTGGAACGGGACAGGGGCTCGGTGGCTACACCTTC. Protein: CASSGTGQGLGGYTF.